What follows are 4 T cell receptor beta chains derived from one specimen sequenced in a study of early T cells in non-severe SARS-CoV-2 infection. TCRdb processed the 5' RACE reads anew with MiXCR; each CDR3 protein has one entry. Of tens of thousands of distinct CDR3 sequences listed, 11% are singletons. The sequencing sample was made of whole blood. Receptors originate from an adult who was a healthcare worker with PCR-confirmed SARS-CoV-2 infection or an uninfected control (not recorded which).

This clonotype was seen many times. The chain uses TRBV6-5 and TRBJ2-7; D is unclear. Trimming shortened V by 3 bases and J by 6 bases, and 15 bases separated the two germline ends. There are 14 residues in the CDR3. Germline V gene sequence: CDR1 MNHEY, CDR2 SVGAGI. The CDR3 loop reads CASSYDPTHREQYF. As DNA, the CDR3 is TGTGCCAGCAGTTATGATCCGACCCACCGCGAGCAGTACTTC.

Ten or more counts support this clonotype. The rearrangement uses TRBV18 and TRBJ1-1, with TRBD1 matching 10 bases. The CDR3 runs 14 residues. Germline CDR1 reads KGHSH; CDR2 reads LQKENI. Trimming at V came to 2 bases and at J to 8 bases, leaving 5 bases not matched to a gene. The CDR3 is CASSPGTGVREAFF. CDR3 nucleotides: TGTGCCAGCTCACCAGGGACAGGGGTCCGCGAAGCTTTCTTT.

In this sample, this clonotype turned up a few times. The chain joins TRBV29-1 to TRBJ1-5; weak D call: TRBD1 (6 bases). The CDR3 totals 13 residues. Trimming cost V 6 bases and J 5 bases, with 14 bases left between them. Germline CDR1 SQVTM, CDR2 ANQGSEA. The CDR3 DNA is TGCAGCGTGGGGGGGGCAGCGGATCAGCCCCAGCATTTT. Its protein is CSVGGAADQPQHF.

The CDR3 spells CASSLYVTDTQYF. CDR3 DNA sequence: TGCGCCAGCAGCTTGTACGTCACAGATACGCAGTATTTT. The V and J genes are TRBV5-1 and TRBJ2-3; D remains unclear. CDR3 size: 13 residues. The V and J ends lost 1 base and 2 bases respectively, with 5 bases between them. Germline CDR1 SGHRS, CDR2 YFSETQ.